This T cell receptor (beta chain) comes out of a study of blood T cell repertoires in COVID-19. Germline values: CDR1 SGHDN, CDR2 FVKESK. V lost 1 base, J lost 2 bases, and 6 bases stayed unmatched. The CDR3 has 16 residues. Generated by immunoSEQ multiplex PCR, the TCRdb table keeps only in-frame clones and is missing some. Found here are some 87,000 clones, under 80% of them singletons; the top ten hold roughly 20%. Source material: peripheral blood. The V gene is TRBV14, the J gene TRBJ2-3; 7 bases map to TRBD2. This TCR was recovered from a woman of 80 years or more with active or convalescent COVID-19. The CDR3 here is CASSQALAETTDTQYF. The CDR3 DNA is TGTGCCAGCAGCCAAGCCCTAGCGGAAACCACAGATACGCAGTATTTT.